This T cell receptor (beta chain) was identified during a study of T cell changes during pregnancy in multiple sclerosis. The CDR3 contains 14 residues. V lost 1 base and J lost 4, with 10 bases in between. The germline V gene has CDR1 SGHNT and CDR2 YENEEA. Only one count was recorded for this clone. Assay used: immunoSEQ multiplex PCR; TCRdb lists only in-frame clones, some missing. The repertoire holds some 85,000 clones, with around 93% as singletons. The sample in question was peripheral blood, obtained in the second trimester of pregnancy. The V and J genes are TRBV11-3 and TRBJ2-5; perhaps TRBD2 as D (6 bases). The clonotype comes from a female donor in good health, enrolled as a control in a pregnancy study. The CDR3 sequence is CASSLGSGAETQYF. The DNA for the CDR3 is TGTGCCAGCAGCTTAGGGTCGGGAGCAGAGACCCAGTACTTC.